The next 9 T cell receptor beta chains were all read from a single sample in a study of blood T cell repertoires in COVID-19. Method: immunoSEQ multiplex PCR; TCRdb's copy keeps in-frame clones and lacks some. Among about 160,000 clones listed, 75% to 90% were seen once. The sequenced material came from PBMCs or T cells enriched from blood (not recorded which). These receptors came from a woman aged 55-69 years who had recovered from COVID-19.

The chain links TRBV30 to TRBJ1-2; unclear D gene. From germline, CDR1 is GTSNPN and CDR2 SVGIG (reference sequence). The length of the CDR3 is 13 residues. Trimming removed 2 bases from V and 4 bases from J, with 11 bases in between. CDR3 nucleotide sequence: TGTGCCTGGAGTCTCCAACAGAGCTATGGCTACACCTTC. Translated: CAWSLQQSYGYTF.

This clone was found a few times. V usage is TRBV2 and J usage is TRBJ2-7; 7 bases agree with TRBD2. The length of the CDR3 is 16 residues. J was trimmed by 1 base and V by 1 base; bases with no gene match: 7. Germline V gene sequence: CDR1 SNHLY, CDR2 FYNNEI. The CDR3 region is CASSEERASGSYEQYF. The CDR3 DNA reads as TGTGCCAGCAGTGAAGAGCGGGCTAGCGGATCCTACGAGCAGTACTTC.

J is TRBJ2-2 and V is TRBV25-1; 10 positions match TRBD2. This CDR3 spans 14 amino acids. From germline, CDR1 is MGHDK and CDR2 SYGVNS. Trimming removed 7 bases from V and 6 bases from J; junction bases left unmatched: 5. The CDR3 region is CASMIAGGSGELFF. CDR3 coding DNA: TGTGCCAGCATGATAGCGGGGGGCTCCGGGGAGCTGTTTTTT.

With respect to this clone: The DNA is omitted, as the CDR3 cannot be located on it reliably, and the CDR3 follows TCRdb's listing. The rearrangement uses TRBV6-5 and TRBJ2-1; no check of the table's D call, TRBD2, against the DNA was made. The CDR3 is 15 residues long, counting both termini. CDR1 and CDR2 (germline): MNHEY, SVGAGI. The CDR3 spells CASSSSRTDYNEQFF.

The chain recombines TRBV7-6 with TRBJ1-2; D ambiguous. V lost 2 bases to trimming and J lost 1 base, with 5 bases between them. The germline V gene has CDR1 SGHVS and CDR2 FNYEAQ. The CDR3 has 13 amino acids. The DNA of the CDR3 is TGTGCCAGCAGCTTACAGATTAACTATGGCTACACCTTC. This translates into CASSLQINYGYTF.

V gene TRBV3-1 (or the pseudogene TRBV3-2) combines with J gene TRBJ2-3; tentatively, D is TRBD2 (5 bases). The CDR3 contains 12 residues. The V and J ends lost 4 bases and 7 bases respectively, with 9 bases between them. CDR1 is LGHDT, CDR2 YNNKEL, per germline (reference sequence). Here the CDR3 DNA reads TGTGCCAGCAGCCCGGAGGAGCATACGCAGTATTTT. Encoded protein: CASSPEEHTQYF.

This clone was seen just once. The chain uses TRBV29-1 and TRBJ1-2, with a possible D match to TRBD1 (5 bases). CDR3 size: 13 residues. V dropped 7 bases and J dropped 0 bases, with 12 bases sitting between them. Germline-derived CDR1 and CDR2 are SQVTM and ANQGSEA. The CDR3 DNA sequence: TGCAGCGGATCCGGGGGAGCTAACTATGGCTACACCTTC. Amino acid sequence: CSGSGGANYGYTF.

The chain has TRBV3-1 (or the pseudogene TRBV3-2) and TRBJ1-2; a possible D gene is TRBD1 (6 bases). The CDR3 runs to 14 residues. Germline V lookup: CDR1 LGHDT, CDR2 YNNKEL (reference sequence). V was shortened by 4 bases and J by 4 bases, with 13 bases between the two germline ends. The CDR3 coding sequence is TGTGCCAGCAGCCGTAAAGTACAGGGCTATGGCTACACCTTC. Translation gives CASSRKVQGYGYTF.

The CDR3 reads CASSPTTDYQPQHF. CDR3 in DNA: TGCGCCAGCAGCCCAACGACAGATTATCAGCCCCAGCATTTT. The chain is built from TRBV4-1 and TRBJ1-5; possibly TRBD1 for D (5 bases). The CDR3 is made up of 14 amino acids. Looked up from germline, CDR1 is MGHRA and CDR2 is YSYEKL. Trimming took off 4 bases at V and 5 bases at J, with 12 bases between the two ends.